This T cell receptor (beta chain) was found in a study of shared clonotypes between healthy human individuals. Findings and caveats of the study: The four-donor shared clonotypes exceeded non-shared clonotypes in generation probability, with non-shared ones scoring lower.

As to this clone: The antigen remains unidentified.

With 3 bases removed from V and 6 bases from J, the gap between germline ends came to 6 bases. Germline CDR1 reads SGHNT; CDR2 reads YENEEA. This CDR3 has 11 amino acids. TCRdb's table, derived via immunoSEQ multiplex PCR, lists solely in-frame clones and lacks some. This sample carries around 2.1 million clones, approximately 94% of them seen once, and the ten largest clones take 0.1% to 0.15%. The clonotype originates from a man younger than 30 in good health. Sequences were obtained from naive CD4+ T cells sorted from blood. Specified subset: CD45RA+ positively selected. This chain connects TRBV11-3 to TRBJ2-7; no clear D gene. CDR3 nucleotides: TGTGCCAGCAGCTTCATAATCGAGCAGTACTTC. Translating gives CASSFIIEQYF. The whole variable domain, remainder taken from reference TRBV11-3 and TRBJ2-7, is EAGVVQSPRYKIIEKKQPVAFWCNPISGHNTLYWYLQNLGQGPELLIRYENEEAVDDSQLPKDRFSAERLKGVDSTLKIQPAELGDSAVYLCASSFIIEQYFGPGTRLTVT.